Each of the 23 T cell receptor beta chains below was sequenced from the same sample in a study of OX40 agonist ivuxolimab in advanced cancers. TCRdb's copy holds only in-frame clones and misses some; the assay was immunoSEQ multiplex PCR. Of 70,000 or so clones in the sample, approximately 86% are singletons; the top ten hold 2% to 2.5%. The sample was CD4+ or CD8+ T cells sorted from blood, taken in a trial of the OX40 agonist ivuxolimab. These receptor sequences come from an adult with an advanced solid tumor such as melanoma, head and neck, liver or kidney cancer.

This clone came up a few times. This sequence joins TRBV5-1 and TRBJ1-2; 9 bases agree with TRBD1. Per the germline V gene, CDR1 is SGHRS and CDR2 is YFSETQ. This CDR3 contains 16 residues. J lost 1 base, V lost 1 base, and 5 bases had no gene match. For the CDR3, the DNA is TGCGCCAGCAGCTTGACCGGGACAGGGATTAACTATGGCTACACCTTC. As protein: CASSLTGTGINYGYTF.

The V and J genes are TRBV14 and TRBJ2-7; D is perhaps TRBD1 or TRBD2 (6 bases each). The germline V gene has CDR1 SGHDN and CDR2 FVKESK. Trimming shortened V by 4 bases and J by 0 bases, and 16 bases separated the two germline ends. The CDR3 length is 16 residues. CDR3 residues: CASSPLGGLSSYEQYF. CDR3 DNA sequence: TGTGCCAGCAGCCCACTAGGGGGACTTTCCTCCTACGAGCAGTACTTC.

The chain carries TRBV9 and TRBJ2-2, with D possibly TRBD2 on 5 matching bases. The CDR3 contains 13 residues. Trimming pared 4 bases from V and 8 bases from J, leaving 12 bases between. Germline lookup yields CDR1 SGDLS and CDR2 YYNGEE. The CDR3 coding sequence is TGTGCCAGCAGCCCCTGGGAGAAAGGGGAGCTGTTTTTT. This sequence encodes CASSPWEKGELFF.

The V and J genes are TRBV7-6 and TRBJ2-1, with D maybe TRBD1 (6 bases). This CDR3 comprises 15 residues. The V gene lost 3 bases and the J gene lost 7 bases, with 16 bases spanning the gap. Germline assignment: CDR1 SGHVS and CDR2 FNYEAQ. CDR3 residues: CASSLEPAGANEQFF. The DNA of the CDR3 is TGTGCCAGCAGCTTGGAACCGGCAGGGGCTAATGAGCAGTTCTTC.

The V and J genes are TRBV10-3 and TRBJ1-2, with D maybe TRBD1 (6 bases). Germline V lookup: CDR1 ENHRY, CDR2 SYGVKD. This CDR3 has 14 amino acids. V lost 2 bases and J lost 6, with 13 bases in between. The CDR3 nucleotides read TGTGCCATCAGTGAGGATCTCGCAGGGGATGGCTACACCTTC. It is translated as CAISEDLAGDGYTF.

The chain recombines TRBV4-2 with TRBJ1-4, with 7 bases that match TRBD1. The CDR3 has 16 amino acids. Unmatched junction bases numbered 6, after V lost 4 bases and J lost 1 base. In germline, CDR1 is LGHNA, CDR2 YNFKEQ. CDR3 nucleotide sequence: TGTGCCAGCAGCCGACCAGCAGGGGGAACTAATGAAAAACTGTTTTTT. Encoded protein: CASSRPAGGTNEKLFF.

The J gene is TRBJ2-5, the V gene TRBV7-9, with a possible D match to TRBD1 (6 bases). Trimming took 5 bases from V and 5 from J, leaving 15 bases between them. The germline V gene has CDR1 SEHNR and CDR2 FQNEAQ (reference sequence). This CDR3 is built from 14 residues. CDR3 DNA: TGTGCCAGCAGCCTGAGGGAACAGGGTGAGACCCAGTACTTC. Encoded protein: CASSLREQGETQYF.

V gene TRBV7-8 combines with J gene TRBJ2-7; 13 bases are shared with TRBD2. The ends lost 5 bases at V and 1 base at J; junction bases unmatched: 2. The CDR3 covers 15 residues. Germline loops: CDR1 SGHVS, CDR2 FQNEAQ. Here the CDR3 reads CASSRGLAGSYEQYF. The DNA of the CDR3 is TGTGCCAGCAGCCGGGGACTAGCGGGATCCTACGAGCAGTACTTC. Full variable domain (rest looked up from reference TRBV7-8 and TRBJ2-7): GAGVSQSPRYKVAKRGQDVALRCDPISGHVSLFWYQQALGQGPEFLTYFQNEAQLDKSGLPSDRFFAERPEGSVSTLKIQRTQQEDSAVYLCASSRGLAGSYEQYFGPGTRLTVT.

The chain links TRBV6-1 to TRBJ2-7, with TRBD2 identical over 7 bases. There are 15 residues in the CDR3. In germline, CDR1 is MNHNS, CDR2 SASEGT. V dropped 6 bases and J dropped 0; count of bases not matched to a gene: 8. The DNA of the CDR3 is TGTGCCAGCAGGACGCTAGCGGATAGCTCCTACGAGCAGTACTTC. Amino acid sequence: CASRTLADSSYEQYF.

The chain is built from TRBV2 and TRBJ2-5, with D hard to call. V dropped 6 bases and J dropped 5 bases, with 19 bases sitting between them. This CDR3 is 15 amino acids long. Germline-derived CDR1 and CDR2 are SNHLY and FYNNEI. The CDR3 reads CASRAGRSGGETQYF. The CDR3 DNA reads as TGTGCCAGCAGGGCCGGACGCTCGGGTGGGGAGACCCAGTACTTC.

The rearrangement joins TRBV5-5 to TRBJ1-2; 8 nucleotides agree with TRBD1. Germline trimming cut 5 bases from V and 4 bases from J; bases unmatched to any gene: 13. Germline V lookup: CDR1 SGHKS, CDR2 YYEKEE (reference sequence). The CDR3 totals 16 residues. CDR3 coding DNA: TGTGCCAGCAGACTCTCATTCGACAGGGGTATCTATGGCTACACCTTC. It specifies CASRLSFDRGIYGYTF.

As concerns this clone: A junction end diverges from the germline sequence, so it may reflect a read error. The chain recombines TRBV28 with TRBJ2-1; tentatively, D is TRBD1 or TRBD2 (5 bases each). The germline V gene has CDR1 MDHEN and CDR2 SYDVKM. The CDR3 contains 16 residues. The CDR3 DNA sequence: TGTGCCGGCAGCAAAGCCGGGACCCGGGGTGATAATGAGCAGTTCTTC. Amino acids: CAGSKAGTRGDNEQFF.

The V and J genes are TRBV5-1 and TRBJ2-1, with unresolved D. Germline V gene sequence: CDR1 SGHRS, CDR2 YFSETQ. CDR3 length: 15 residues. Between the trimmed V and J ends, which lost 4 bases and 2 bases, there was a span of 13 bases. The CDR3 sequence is CASSLNMDPYNEQFF. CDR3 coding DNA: TGCGCCAGCAGCCTTAACATGGACCCCTACAATGAGCAGTTCTTC.

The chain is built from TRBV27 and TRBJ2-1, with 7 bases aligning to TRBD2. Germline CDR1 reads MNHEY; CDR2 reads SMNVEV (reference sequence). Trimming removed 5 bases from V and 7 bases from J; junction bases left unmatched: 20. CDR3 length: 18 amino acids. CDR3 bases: TGTGCCAGCAGTCCAGACCTTGGTTTTGCGGGAGTTAGGAATGAGCAGTTCTTC. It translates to CASSPDLGFAGVRNEQFF.

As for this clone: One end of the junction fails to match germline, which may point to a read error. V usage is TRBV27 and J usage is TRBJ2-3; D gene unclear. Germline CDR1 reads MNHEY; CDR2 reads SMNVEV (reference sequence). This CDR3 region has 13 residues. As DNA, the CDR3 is TGTGCCAGCAGTATTGCCCAGCGAGATGCGCAGTATTTT. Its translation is CASSIAQRDAQYF.

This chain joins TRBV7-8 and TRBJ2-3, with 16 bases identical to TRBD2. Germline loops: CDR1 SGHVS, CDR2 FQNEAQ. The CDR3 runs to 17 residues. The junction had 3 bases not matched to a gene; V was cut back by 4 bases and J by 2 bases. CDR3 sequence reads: CASSSGLAGGPTDTQYF. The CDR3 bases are TGTGCCAGCAGCTCGGGACTAGCGGGAGGGCCCACAGATACGCAGTATTTT.

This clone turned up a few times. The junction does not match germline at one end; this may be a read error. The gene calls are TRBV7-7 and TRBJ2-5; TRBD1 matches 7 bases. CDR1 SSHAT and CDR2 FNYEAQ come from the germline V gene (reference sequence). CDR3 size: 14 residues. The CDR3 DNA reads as TGTGCTAGCAGCTTAGAGACAGGGTTCGGGACCCAGTACTTC. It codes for CASSLETGFGTQYF.

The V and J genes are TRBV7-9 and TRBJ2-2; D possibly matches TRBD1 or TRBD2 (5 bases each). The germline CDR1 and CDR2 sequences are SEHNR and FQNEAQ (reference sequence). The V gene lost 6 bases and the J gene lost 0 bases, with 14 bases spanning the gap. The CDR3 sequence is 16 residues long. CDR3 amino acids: CASRLGTGANTGELFF. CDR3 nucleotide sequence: TGTGCCAGCAGGCTAGGGACGGGCGCGAACACCGGGGAGCTGTTTTTT. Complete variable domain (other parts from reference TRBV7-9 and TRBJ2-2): DTGVSQNPRHKITKRGQNVTFRCDPISEHNRLYWYRQTLGQGPEFLTYFQNEAQLEKSRLLSDRFSAERPKGSFSTLEIQRTEQGDSAMYLCASRLGTGANTGELFFGEGSRLTVL.

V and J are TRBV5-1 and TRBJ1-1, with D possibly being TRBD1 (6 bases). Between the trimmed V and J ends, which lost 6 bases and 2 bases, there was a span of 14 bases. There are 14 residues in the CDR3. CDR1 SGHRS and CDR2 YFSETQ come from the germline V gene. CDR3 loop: CASKIGTSNTEAFF. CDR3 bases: TGCGCCAGCAAAATCGGGACATCCAACACTGAAGCTTTCTTT.

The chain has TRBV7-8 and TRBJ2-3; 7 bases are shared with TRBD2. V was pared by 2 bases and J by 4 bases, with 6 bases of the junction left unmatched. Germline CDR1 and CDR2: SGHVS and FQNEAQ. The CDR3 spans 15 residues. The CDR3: CASSLSGGGADTQYF. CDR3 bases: TGTGCCAGCAGCTTATCGGGGGGAGGCGCAGATACGCAGTATTTT. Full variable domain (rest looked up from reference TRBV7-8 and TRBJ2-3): GAGVSQSPRYKVAKRGQDVALRCDPISGHVSLFWYQQALGQGPEFLTYFQNEAQLDKSGLPSDRFFAERPEGSVSTLKIQRTQQEDSAVYLCASSLSGGGADTQYFGPGTRLTVL.

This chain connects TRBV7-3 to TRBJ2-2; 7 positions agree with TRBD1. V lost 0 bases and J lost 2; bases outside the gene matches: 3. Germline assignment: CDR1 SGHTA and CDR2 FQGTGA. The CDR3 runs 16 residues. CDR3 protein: CASSLTGTDNTGELFF. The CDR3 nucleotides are TGTGCCAGCAGCTTAACCGGGACAGACAACACCGGGGAGCTGTTTTTT.

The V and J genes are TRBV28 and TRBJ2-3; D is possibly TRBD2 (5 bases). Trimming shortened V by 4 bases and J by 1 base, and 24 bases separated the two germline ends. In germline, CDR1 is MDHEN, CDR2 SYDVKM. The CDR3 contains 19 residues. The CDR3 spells CASSSSGFRGAIGTDTQYF. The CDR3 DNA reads TGTGCCAGCAGTTCATCGGGATTTAGAGGTGCGATAGGCACAGATACGCAGTATTTT. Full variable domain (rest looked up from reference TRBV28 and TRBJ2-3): DVKVTQSSRYLVKRTGEKVFLECVQDMDHENMFWYRQDPGLGLRLIYFSYDVKMKEKGDIPEGYSVSREKKERFSLILESASTNQTSMYLCASSSSGFRGAIGTDTQYFGPGTRLTVL.

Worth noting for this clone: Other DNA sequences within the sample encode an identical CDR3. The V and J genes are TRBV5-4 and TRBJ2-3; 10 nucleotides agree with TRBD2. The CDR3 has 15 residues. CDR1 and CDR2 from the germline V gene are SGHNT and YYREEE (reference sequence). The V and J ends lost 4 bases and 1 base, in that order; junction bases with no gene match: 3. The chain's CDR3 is CASSPGTSGTDTQYF. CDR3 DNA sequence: TGTGCCAGCAGCCCCGGGACTAGCGGCACAGATACGCAGTATTTT. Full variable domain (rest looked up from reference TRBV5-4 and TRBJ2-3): ETGVTQSPTHLIKTRGQQVTLRCSSQSGHNTVSWYQQALGQGPQFIFQYYREEENGRGNFPPRFSGLQFPNYSSELNVNALELDDSALYLCASSPGTSGTDTQYFGPGTRLTVL.